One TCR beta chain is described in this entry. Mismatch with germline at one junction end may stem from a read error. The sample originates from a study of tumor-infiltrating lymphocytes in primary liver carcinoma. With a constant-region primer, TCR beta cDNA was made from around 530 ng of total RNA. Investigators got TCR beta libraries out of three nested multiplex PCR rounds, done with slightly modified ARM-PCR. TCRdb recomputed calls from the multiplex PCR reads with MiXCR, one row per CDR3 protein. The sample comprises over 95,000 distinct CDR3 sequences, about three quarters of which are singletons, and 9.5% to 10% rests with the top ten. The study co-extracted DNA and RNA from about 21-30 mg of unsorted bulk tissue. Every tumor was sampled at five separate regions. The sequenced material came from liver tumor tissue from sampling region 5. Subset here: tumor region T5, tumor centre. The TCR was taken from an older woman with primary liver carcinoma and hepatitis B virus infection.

The CDR3 DNA reads TGTACCAGCAGTCCGTCAAGCGGGAAAGAGACCCAGTACTTC. This sequence encodes CTSSPSSGKETQYF. V is TRBV12-3 or TRBV12-4 and J is TRBJ2-5; 7 bases are a match to TRBD2. There are 14 residues in the CDR3.